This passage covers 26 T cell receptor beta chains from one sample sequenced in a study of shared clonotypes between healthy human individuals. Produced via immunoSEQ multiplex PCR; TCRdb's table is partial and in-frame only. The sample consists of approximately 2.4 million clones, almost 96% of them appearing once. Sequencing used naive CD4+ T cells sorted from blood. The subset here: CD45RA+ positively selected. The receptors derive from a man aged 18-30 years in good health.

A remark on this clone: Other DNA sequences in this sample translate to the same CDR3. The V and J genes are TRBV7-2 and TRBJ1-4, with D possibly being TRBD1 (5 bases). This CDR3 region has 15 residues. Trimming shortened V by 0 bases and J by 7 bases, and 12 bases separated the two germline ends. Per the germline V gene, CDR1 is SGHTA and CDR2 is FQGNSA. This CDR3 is CASSLASGLGEKLFF. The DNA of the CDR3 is TGTGCCAGCAGCTTAGCGTCAGGGTTAGGTGAAAAACTGTTTTTT.

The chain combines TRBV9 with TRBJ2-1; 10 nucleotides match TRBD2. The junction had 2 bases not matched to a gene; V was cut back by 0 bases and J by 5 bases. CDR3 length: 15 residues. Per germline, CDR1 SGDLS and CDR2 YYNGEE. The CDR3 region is CASSVELAGNNEQFF. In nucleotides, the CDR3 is TGTGCCAGCAGCGTAGAACTAGCGGGAAACAATGAGCAGTTCTTC.

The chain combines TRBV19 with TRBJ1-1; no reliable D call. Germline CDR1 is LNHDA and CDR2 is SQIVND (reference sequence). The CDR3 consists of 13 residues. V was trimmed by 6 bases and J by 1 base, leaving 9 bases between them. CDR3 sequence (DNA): TGTGCCAGTAGAAGGGCCACGAACACTGAAGCTTTCTTT. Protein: CASRRATNTEAFF.

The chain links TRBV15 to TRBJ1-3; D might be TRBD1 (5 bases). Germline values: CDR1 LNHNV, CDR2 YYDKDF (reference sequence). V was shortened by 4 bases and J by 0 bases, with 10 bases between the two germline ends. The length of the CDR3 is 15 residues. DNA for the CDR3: TGTGCCACCAGCATTACAGGTAGCTCTGGAAACACCATATATTTT. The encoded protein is CATSITGSSGNTIYF.

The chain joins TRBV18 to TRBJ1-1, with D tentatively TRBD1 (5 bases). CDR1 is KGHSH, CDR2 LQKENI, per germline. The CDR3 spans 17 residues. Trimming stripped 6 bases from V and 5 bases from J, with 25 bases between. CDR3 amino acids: CASSRTIVPGSETEAFF. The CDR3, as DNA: TGTGCCAGCTCTAGGACTATAGTGCCAGGGTCGGAAACTGAAGCTTTCTTT.

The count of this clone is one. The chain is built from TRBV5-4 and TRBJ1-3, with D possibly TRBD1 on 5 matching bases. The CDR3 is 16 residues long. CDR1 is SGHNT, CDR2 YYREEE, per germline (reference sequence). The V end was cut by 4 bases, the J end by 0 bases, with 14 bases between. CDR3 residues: CASSEGTESSGNTIYF. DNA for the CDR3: TGTGCCAGCAGCGAAGGGACGGAGAGCTCTGGAAACACCATATATTTT.

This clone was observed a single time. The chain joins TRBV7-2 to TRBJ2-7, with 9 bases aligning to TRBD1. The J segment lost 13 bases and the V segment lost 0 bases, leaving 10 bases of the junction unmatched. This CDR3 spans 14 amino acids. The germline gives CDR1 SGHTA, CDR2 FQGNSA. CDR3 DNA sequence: TGTGCCAGCAGCTTAGCCCCTCTTGGGGACAGGGTTTACTTC. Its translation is CASSLAPLGDRVYF.

This CDR3 is CASSLKDRTSGNTIYF. Here the CDR3 DNA reads TGTGCCAGCTCATTAAAGGACAGGACCTCTGGAAACACCATATATTTT. This chain uses TRBV18 with TRBJ1-3; TRBD1 aligns across 7 bases. The CDR3 totals 16 residues. J was trimmed by 0 bases and V by 5 bases; bases with no gene match: 7. CDR1 is KGHSH and CDR2 is LQKENI in the germline V gene.

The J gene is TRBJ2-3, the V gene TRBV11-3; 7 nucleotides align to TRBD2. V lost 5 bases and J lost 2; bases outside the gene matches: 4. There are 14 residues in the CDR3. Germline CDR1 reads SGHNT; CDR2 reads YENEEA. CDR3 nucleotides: TGTGCCAGCAGCAGCGGGACTAACACAGATACGCAGTATTTT. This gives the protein CASSSGTNTDTQYF.

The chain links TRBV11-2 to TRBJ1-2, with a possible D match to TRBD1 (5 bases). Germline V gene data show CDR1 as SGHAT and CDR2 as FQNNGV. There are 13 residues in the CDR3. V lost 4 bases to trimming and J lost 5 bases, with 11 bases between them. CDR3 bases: TGTGCCAGCAGCTGGGGGGGGATTTATGGCTACACCTTC. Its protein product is CASSWGGIYGYTF.

The CDR3 protein is CASSFTSGSRNTQYF. The CDR3 nucleotides read TGTGCCAGCAGCTTCACTAGCGGGAGTAGAAATACGCAGTATTTT. The rearrangement joins TRBV5-4 to TRBJ2-3; TRBD2 matches at 11 bases. Germline V gene sequence: CDR1 SGHNT, CDR2 YYREEE (reference sequence). The V segment lost 2 bases and the J segment 7 bases; nucleotides outside the gene matches: 6. The CDR3 spans 15 residues.

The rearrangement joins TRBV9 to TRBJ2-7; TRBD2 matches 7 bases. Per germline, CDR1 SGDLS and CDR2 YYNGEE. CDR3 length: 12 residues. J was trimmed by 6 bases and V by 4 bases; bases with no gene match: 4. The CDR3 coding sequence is TGTGCCAGCAGCTTTGGGGAGGGCGAGCAGTACTTC. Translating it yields CASSFGEGEQYF.

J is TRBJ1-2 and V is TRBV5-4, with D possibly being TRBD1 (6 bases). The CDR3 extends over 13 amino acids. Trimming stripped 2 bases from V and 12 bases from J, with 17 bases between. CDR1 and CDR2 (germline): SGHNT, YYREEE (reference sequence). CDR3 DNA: TGTGCCAGCAGCTTTTTACCCGACCCAGGGGACACCTTC. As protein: CASSFLPDPGDTF.

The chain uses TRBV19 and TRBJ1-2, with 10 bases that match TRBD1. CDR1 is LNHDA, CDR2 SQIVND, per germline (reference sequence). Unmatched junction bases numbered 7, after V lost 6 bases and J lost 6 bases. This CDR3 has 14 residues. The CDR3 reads CASSLDRGRDGYTF. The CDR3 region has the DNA TGTGCCAGTAGCCTCGACAGGGGGCGCGATGGCTACACCTTC.

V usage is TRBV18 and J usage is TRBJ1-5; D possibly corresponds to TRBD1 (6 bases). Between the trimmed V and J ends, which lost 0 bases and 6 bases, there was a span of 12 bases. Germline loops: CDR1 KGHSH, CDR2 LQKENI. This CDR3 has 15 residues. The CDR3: CASSPPGRGGQPQHF. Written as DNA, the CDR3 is TGTGCCAGCTCACCACCGGGCAGGGGAGGTCAGCCCCAGCATTTT.

The CDR3 is CASSYGRAGQPQHF. CDR3 sequence (DNA): TGTGCCAGCAGTTATGGCAGGGCCGGGCAGCCCCAGCATTTT. The chain employs TRBV6-5 and TRBJ1-5; D is possibly TRBD1 (5 bases). The CDR3 is 14 amino acids. Trimming stripped 3 bases from V and 7 bases from J, with 13 bases between. CDR1 is MNHEY, CDR2 SVGAGI, per germline.

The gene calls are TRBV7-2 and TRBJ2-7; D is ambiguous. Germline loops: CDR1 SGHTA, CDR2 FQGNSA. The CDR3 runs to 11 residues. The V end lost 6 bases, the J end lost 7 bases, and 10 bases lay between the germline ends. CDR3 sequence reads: CASSAQNEQYF. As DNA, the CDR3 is TGTGCCAGCAGTGCCCAAAATGAGCAGTACTTC.

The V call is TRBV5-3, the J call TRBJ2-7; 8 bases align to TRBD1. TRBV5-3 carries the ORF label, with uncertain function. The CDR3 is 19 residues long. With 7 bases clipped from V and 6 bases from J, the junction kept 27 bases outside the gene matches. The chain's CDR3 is CARFNSPYPGPGGCPEQYF. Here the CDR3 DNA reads TGTGCCAGATTTAATTCCCCCTACCCGGGGCCAGGGGGCTGCCCCGAGCAGTACTTC.

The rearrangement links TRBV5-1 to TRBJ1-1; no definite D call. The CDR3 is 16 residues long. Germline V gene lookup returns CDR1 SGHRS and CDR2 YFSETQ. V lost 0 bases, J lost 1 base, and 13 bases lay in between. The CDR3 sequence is CASSLGQTLGNTEAFF. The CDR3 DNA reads TGCGCCAGCAGCTTGGGCCAGACACTAGGGAACACTGAAGCTTTCTTT. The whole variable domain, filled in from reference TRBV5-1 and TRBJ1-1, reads KAGVTQTPRYLIKTRGQQVTLSCSPISGHRSVSWYQQTPGQGLQFLFEYFSETQRNKGNFPGRFSGRQFSNSRSEMNVSTLELGDSALYLCASSLGQTLGNTEAFFGQGTRLTVV.

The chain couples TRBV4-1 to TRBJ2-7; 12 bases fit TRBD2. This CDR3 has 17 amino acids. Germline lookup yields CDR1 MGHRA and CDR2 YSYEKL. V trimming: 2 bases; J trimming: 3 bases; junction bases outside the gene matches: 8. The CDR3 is CASSQLSGTSGFYEQYF. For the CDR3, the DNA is TGCGCCAGCAGCCAATTGTCCGGGACTAGCGGGTTCTACGAGCAGTACTTC.

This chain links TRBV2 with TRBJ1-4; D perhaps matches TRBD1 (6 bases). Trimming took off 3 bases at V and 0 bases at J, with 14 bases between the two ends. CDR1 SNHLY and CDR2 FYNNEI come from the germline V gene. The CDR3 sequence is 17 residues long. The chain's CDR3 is CASSEVDSLATNEKLFF. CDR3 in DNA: TGTGCCAGCAGTGAGGTGGACAGCCTTGCAACTAATGAAAAACTGTTTTTT.

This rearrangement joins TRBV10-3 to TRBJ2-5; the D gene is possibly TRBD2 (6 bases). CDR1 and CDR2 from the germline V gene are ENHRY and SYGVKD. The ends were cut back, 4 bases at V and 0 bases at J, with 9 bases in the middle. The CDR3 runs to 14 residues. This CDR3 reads CAISGGLYQETQYF. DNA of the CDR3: TGTGCCATCAGTGGGGGACTGTACCAAGAGACCCAGTACTTC.

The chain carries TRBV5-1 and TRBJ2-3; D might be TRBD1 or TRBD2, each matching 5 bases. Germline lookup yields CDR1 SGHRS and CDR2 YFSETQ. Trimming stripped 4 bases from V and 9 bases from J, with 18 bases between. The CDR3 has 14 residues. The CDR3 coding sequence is TGCGCCAGCAGCCTTGTCCTTGATGGGGACACGCAGTATTTT. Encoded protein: CASSLVLDGDTQYF.

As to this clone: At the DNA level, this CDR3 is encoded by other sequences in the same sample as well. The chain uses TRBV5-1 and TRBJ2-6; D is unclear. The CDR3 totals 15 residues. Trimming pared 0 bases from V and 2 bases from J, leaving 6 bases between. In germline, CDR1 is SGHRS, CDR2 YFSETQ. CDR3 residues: CASSLDSPGANVLTF. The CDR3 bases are TGCGCCAGCAGCTTGGATAGTCCTGGGGCCAACGTCCTGACTTTC.

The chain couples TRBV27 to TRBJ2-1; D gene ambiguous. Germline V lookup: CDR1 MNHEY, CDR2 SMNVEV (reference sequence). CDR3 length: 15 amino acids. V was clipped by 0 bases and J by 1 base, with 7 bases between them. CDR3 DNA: TGTGCCAGCAGTTTATCTACCTATTCCTACAATGAGCAGTTCTTC. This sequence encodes CASSLSTYSYNEQFF.

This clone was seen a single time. Written as DNA, the CDR3 is TGTGCCATCAGAGACAGGGCCCCGTTTTATGGCTACACCTTC. Translation: CAIRDRAPFYGYTF. V and J are TRBV28 and TRBJ1-2; 7 nucleotides agree with TRBD1. Unmatched junction bases numbered 13, after V lost 10 bases and J lost 5 bases. This CDR3 comprises 14 residues. CDR1 MDHEN and CDR2 SYDVKM come from the germline V gene.